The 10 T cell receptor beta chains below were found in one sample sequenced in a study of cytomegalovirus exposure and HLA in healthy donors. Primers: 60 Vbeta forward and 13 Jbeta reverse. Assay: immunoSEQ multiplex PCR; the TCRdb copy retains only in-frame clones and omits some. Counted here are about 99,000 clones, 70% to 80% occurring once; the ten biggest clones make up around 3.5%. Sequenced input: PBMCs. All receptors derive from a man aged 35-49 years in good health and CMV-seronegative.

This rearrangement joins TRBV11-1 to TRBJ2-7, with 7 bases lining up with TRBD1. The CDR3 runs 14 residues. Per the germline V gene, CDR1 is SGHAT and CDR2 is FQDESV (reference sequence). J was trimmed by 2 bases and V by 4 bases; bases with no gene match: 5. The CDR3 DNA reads TGTGCCAGCAGCTCGGGACAGAGAGCCTACGAGCAGTACTTC. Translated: CASSSGQRAYEQYF.

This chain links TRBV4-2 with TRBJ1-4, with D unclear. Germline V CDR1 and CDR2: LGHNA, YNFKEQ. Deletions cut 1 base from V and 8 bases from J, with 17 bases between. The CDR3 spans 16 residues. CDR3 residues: CASSQGVGGEQEKLFF. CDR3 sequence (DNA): TGTGCCAGCAGCCAAGGTGTCGGAGGTGAGCAAGAAAAACTGTTTTTT.

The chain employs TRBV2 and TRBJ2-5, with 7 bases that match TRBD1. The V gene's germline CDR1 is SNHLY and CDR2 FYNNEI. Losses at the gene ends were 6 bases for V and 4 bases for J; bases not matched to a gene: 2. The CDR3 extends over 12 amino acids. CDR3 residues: CASRAGGETQYF. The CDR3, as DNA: TGTGCCAGCAGGGCAGGGGGAGAGACCCAGTACTTC.

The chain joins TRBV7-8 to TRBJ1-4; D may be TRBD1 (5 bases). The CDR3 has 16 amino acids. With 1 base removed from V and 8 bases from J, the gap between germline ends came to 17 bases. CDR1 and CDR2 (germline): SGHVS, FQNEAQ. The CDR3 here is CASSLDTIGVGEKLFF. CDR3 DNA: TGTGCCAGCAGCTTAGATACCATAGGGGTCGGAGAAAAACTGTTTTTT.

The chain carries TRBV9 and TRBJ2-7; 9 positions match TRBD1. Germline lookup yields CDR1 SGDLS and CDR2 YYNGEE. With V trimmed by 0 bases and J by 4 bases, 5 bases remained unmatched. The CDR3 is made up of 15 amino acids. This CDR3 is CASSVDGTGRYEQYF. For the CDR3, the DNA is TGTGCCAGCAGCGTAGACGGGACAGGGCGATACGAGCAGTACTTC.

The CDR3 sequence is CASSDFGTSGTDTQYF. CDR3 sequence (DNA): TGTGCCAGCAGTGATTTTGGGACTAGCGGGACAGATACGCAGTATTTT. The gene calls are TRBV6-1 and TRBJ2-3; 12 bases match TRBD2. Germline V CDR1 and CDR2: MNHNS, SASEGT. The CDR3 is made up of 16 amino acids. Trimming at V came to 3 bases and at J to 3 bases, leaving 4 bases not matched to a gene.

The CDR3 DNA is TGCGCCAGCAGGGAACAGGAAAGTAGCTTTGGCTACACCTTC. Protein product: CASREQESSFGYTF. The V gene is TRBV5-1, the J gene TRBJ1-2, with D possibly TRBD1 on 5 matching bases. Trimming removed 5 bases from V and 7 bases from J, with 18 bases in between. Germline V CDR1 and CDR2: SGHRS, YFSETQ. The CDR3 runs 14 residues.

CDR3 amino acids: CASSESDPTRYNEQFF. The CDR3 DNA sequence: TGTGCCAGCAGTGAATCAGACCCGACACGGTACAATGAGCAGTTCTTC. V gene TRBV6-1 combines with J gene TRBJ2-1, with D hard to call. V lost 2 bases, J lost 4 bases, and 15 bases lay in between. Germline loops: CDR1 MNHNS, CDR2 SASEGT. This CDR3 comprises 16 residues.

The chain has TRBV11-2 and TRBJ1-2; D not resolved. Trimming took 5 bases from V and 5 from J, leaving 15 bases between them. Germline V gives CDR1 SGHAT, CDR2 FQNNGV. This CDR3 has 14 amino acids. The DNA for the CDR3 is TGTGCCAGCAGCCGAGTCGAACCAGGATATGGCTACACCTTC. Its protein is CASSRVEPGYGYTF.

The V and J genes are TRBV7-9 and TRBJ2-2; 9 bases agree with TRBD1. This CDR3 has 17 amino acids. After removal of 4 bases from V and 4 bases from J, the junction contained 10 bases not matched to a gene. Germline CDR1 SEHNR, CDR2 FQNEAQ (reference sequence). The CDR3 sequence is CASSSDEGQGGTGELFF. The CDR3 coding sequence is TGTGCCAGCAGCTCCGACGAGGGACAGGGAGGCACCGGGGAGCTGTTTTTT.